This T cell receptor beta chain is from a study of T cell repertoires in cytomegalovirus infection. Across the study: Use of recently identified HLA-C-restricted and well-studied HLA-B-restricted CMV epitopes was part of the study. Matching HLA type and CMV infection were both indicated by public TCR beta signatures.

Of note for this clonotype: Its antigen is not known.

Trimming removed 3 bases from V and 6 bases from J, with 14 bases in between. The CDR3 contains 14 residues. Germline values: CDR1 MNHEY, CDR2 SMNVEV (reference sequence). The study's findings and limits: CMV carriers with the relevant HLA were identified by cumulative public TCR beta family frequency. HLA-C-restricted, CMV-specific TCR beta clonotypes were dominant ex vivo.

TCRdb re-called the reads through MiXCR, storing one row per CDR3 protein. This sample has around 750,000 distinct CDR3 sequences; about 33% occur once, and the top ten carry roughly an eighth. The chain recombines TRBV27 with TRBJ1-1; D is uncertain. This sample comprised cultured CD8+ T cells from PBMCs, obtained from culture after CMV antigen stimulation. This TCR was sampled from a human donor in good health (CMV status not recorded). Some clones in this sample may be carry-over from other donors' samples. The CDR3 reads CASSFAGPSPEAFF. The DNA of the CDR3 is TGTGCCAGCAGTTTTGCAGGCCCCAGTCCTGAAGCTTTCTTT.